The rows below give T cell receptor beta chains drawn from one sample of a study of blood T cell repertoires in COVID-19. The repertoire was sequenced with immunoSEQ multiplex PCR; TCRdb's copy has only in-frame clones and lacks some. The data show about 280,000 clones, 70% to 90% seen once. Sequencing was performed on PBMCs or T cells enriched from blood (not recorded which). The receptors shown here come from a woman between 40 and 50 years old who had recovered from COVID-19. CDR3s include the opening cysteine and the closing phenylalanine or tryptophan. A D gene is named only where the DNA matches it firmly. Some rows have no size entry. The others give once, few or many, or a class for an expanded clone.

clone size | D gene | J gene | V gene | CDR3 protein | CDR3 DNA
. | . | TRBJ1-2 | TRBV29-1 | CSVGASANYGYTF | TGCAGCGTTGGGGCCTCTGCTAACTATGGCTACACCTTC
once | . | TRBJ1-6 | TRBV28 | CASRDIGGYNSPLHF | TGTGCCAGCAGAGACATCGGGGGCTATAATTCACCCCTCCACTTT
. | . | TRBJ2-2 | TRBV3-1/TRBV3-2 | CASSQAGEGKGELFF | TGTGCCAGCAGCCAAGCAGGGGAGGGGAAAGGGGAGCTGTTTTTT
. | TRBD2 | TRBJ2-7 | TRBV20-1 | CSASLAGRPNYEQYF | TGCAGTGCTAGTCTAGCGGGAAGGCCCAACTACGAGCAGTACTTC
. | TRBD2 | TRBJ2-7 | TRBV3-1/TRBV3-2 | CASSQSSGSPQREQYF | TGTGCCAGCAGCCAATCTAGCGGGAGCCCACAGCGGGAGCAGTACTTC
. | . | TRBJ1-2 | TRBV24-1 | CATRERPAFDYGYTF | TGTGCCACCAGGGAGAGGCCGGCATTTGACTATGGCTACACCTTC
. | . | TRBJ2-5 | TRBV16 | CASSQSRGGETQYF | TGTGCCAGCAGCCAATCTCGTGGCGGAGAGACCCAGTACTTC
. | . | TRBJ1-5 | TRBV2 | CASKGDYNQPQHF | TGTGCCAGCAAGGGCGACTACAATCAGCCCCAGCATTTT
. | TRBD1 | TRBJ1-2 | TRBV28 | CASSLLTPRQGLYGYTF | TGTGCCAGCAGTTTATTGACCCCGCGACAGGGACTCTATGGCTACACCTTC
once | . | TRBJ2-4 | TRBV18 | CASSELPPNVQNIQYF | TGTGCCAGCTCAGAATTACCCCCTAATGTCCAAAACATTCAGTACTTC
. | TRBD1 | TRBJ2-2 | TRBV6-5 | CASVPGQPNTGELFF | TGTGCCAGCGTACCGGGACAGCCGAACACCGGGGAGCTGTTTTTT
. | TRBD2 | TRBJ2-1 | TRBV5-4 | CASSSRLTSGSKDEQFF | TGTGCCAGCAGCTCACGTTTGACTAGCGGGAGTAAGGATGAGCAGTTCTTC
. | . | TRBJ2-7 | TRBV4-2 | CASSQEAAVSSYEQYF | TGTGCCAGCAGCCAAGAGGCGGCAGTAAGCTCCTACGAGCAGTACTTC
. | TRBD1 | TRBJ1-5 | TRBV5-1 | CASSQETGVNQPQHF | TGCGCCAGCAGCCAAGAAACAGGGGTTAATCAGCCCCAGCATTTT
. | TRBD2 | TRBJ2-7 | TRBV5-6 | CASSQAGGLYEQYF | TGTGCCAGCAGCCAAGCGGGAGGGTTGTATGAGCAGTACTTC
. | TRBD1 | TRBJ2-1 | TRBV9 | CASSTRQGARNEQFF | TGTGCCAGCAGCACACGACAGGGGGCTCGCAATGAGCAGTTCTTC
. | . | TRBJ2-7 | TRBV27 | CASSFRQGLPGEQYF | TGTGCCAGCAGTTTCCGGCAGGGACTGCCCGGCGAGCAGTACTTC
. | . | TRBJ2-7 | TRBV3-1/TRBV3-2 | CASSPWLANLYEQYF | TGTGCCAGCAGCCCCTGGCTAGCGAACCTCTACGAGCAGTACTTC
. | TRBD1 | TRBJ1-1 | TRBV4-1 | CASSPPDGGGAAFF | TGCGCCAGCAGCCCCCCGGATGGAGGGGGCGCAGCTTTCTTT
. | . | TRBJ2-5 | TRBV28 | CASSLWVGSLQETQYF | TGTGCCAGCAGTTTATGGGTCGGGAGCCTCCAAGAGACCCAGTACTTC
. | . | TRBJ1-6 | TRBV7-2 | CASSPQDSYNSPLHF | TGTGCCAGCAGCCCCCAGGACTCCTATAATTCACCCCTCCACTTT
. | . | TRBJ2-1 | TRBV28 | CASSLAAGTQFF | TGTGCCAGCAGTTTAGCGGCGGGAACTCAGTTCTTC
once | TRBD2 | TRBJ2-1 | TRBV3-1/TRBV3-2 | CASSQTWLAGGGYNEQFF | TGTGCCAGCAGCCAAACATGGCTAGCGGGAGGGGGATACAATGAGCAGTTCTTC
. | TRBD1 | TRBJ2-5 | TRBV24-1 | CATSAGRQGVGETQYF | TGTGCCACCAGTGCCGGGCGACAGGGGGTGGGGGAGACCCAGTACTTC
. | TRBD1 | TRBJ2-5 | TRBV18 | CASSRPYSGTEETQYF | TGTGCCAGCTCACGCCCTTACTCCGGGACAGAAGAGACCCAGTACTTC
. | TRBD2 | TRBJ2-3 | TRBV28 | CASTRGGNTDTQYF | TGTGCCAGCACCCGGGGGGGAAACACAGATACGCAGTATTTT
. | . | TRBJ2-1 | TRBV2 | CASSDAPRGNYNEQFF | TGTGCCAGCAGTGATGCACCCCGGGGGAACTACAATGAGCAGTTCTTC